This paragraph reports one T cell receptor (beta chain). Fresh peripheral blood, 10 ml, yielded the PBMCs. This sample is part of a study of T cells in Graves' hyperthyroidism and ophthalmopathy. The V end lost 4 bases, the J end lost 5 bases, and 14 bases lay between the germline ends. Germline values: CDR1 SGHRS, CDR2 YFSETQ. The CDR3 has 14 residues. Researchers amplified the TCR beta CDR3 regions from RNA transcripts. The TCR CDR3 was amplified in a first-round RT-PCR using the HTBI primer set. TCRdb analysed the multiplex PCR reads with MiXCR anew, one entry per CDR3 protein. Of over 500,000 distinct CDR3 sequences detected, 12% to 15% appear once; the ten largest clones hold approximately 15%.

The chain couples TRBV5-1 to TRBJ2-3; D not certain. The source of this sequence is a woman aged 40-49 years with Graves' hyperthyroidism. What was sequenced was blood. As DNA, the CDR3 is TGCGCCAGCAGCCGGAGTGGGCGTGGAGATACGCAGTATTTT. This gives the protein CASSRSGRGDTQYF.